This T cell receptor (beta chain) was sequenced during a study of cytomegalovirus exposure and HLA in healthy donors. Turning to this clone: Its antigen is currently unknown.

The study ran its PCR with 60 Vbeta and 13 Jbeta primers. Assay used: immunoSEQ multiplex PCR; TCRdb lists only in-frame clones, some missing. The table has fewer than 250,000 clones, around 67% seen once. The CDR3 totals 15 residues. CDR1 and CDR2 from the germline V gene are SGHNT and YYREEE (reference sequence). The trim removed 5 bases at V and 5 bases at J, leaving 7 bases unmatched. The study, taken as a whole, reports: Later on, an analysis showed TCR association rates differing by HLA locus, with DRB1 the most and HLA-C the fewest.

The specimen was PBMCs. The chain combines TRBV5-4 with TRBJ2-2; 9 nucleotides align to TRBD1. The clonotype comes from a woman in her 30s in good health and CMV-seropositive. CDR3 protein: CASSQLTGGTGELFF. The CDR3 region has the DNA TGTGCCAGCAGTCAATTGACAGGGGGGACCGGGGAGCTGTTTTTT.